The rows below give T cell receptor beta chains drawn from one sample of a study of blood T cell repertoires in COVID-19. This table comes from immunoSEQ multiplex PCR, and its TCRdb copy is limited to in-frame clones, with some not included. Counted here are about 270,000 clones, approximately 91% occurring once; the ten biggest clones make up 2% to 2.5%. The sample comprised PBMCs or T cells enriched from blood (not recorded which). These receptor sequences come from a woman in her thirties or forties with acute COVID-19. The CDR3 runs from the conserved cysteine through the conserved F or W. D genes are given only for firm matches. Not all rows give a size; the values are once, few, many and, for expanded clones, a class.

>TRBJ2-5|.|TRBD2|TRBV7-2
TGTGCCAGCAGCCCAGGACTAGTAAAGGGTGGGATAGAGACCCAGTACTTC
CASSPGLVKGGIETQYF
>TRBJ2-1|.|.|TRBV24-1
TGTGCCACCAGTGACCACTCCGGAGGGTACCCTTACAATGAGCAGTTCTTC
CATSDHSGGYPYNEQFF
>TRBJ1-2|.|TRBD1|TRBV28
TGTGCCAGCACCCCACAGGGGGGATTCTATGGCTACACCTTC
CASTPQGGFYGYTF
>TRBJ2-3|once|TRBD2|TRBV18
TGTGCCAGCTCACGACTAGCGGGGGTGTCGGGCACAGATACGCAGTATTTT
CASSRLAGVSGTDTQYF
>TRBJ2-1|.|TRBD1|TRBV4-3
TGCGCCAGCAGCCGGGACAGGGGGCGCAAATACAATGAGCAGTTCTTC
CASSRDRGRKYNEQFF
>TRBJ2-3|.|TRBD1|TRBV5-1
TGCGCCAGCAGCTTGGGAGGGACAGGGCGGACAGATACGCAGTATTTT
CASSLGGTGRTDTQYF
>TRBJ2-1|few|.|TRBV7-3
TGTGCCAGCAGCTTCTACCCAAGCTCCTACAATGAGCAGTTCTTC
CASSFYPSSYNEQFF
>TRBJ1-1|.|TRBD1|TRBV19
TGTGCCAGTAGTATTACAGGGGCGACTGAAGCTTTCTTT
CASSITGATEAFF
>TRBJ1-1|once|TRBD1|TRBV5-1
TGCGCCAGCAGCTTAGGGAGGGACAGGCCCCTGGGCACTGAAGCTTTCTTT
CASSLGRDRPLGTEAFF
>TRBJ1-1|few|TRBD1|TRBV29-1
TGCAGCGTCGACAGGGTAGGGACTGAAGCTTTCTTT
CSVDRVGTEAFF
>TRBJ2-3|.|TRBD2|TRBV14
TGTGCCAGCAGGGTTAGGAAGCGGGGGGAGGCAGATACGCAGTATTTT
CASRVRKRGEADTQYF
>TRBJ1-2|.|.|TRBV11-2
TGTGCCAGCAGCTTGGTGTGGGGGGGTGGCGGCTACACCTTC
CASSLVWGGGGYTF
>TRBJ2-3|.|.|TRBV9
TGTGCCAGCAGCGTATGGGGCCTAGCGATCACAGATACGCAGTATTTT
CASSVWGLAITDTQYF
>TRBJ1-1|.|.|TRBV19
TGTGCCAGTACCAGATCAGGGATTACCACTGAAGCTTTCTTT
CASTRSGITTEAFF
>TRBJ1-5|.|.|TRBV28
TGTGCCAGCAGTTTCCTCAGGGCTAGCAATCAGCCCCAGCATTTT
CASSFLRASNQPQHF
>TRBJ1-5|.|.|TRBV5-1
TGCGCCAGCAGCTTGATTCCAGGGGAAAATCAGCCCCAGCATTTT
CASSLIPGENQPQHF
>TRBJ2-4|.|TRBD1|TRBV11-3
TGTGCCAGCAGCGTCGACAGGGGTTTTGGCATTCAGTACTTC
CASSVDRGFGIQYF
>TRBJ2-7|.|.|TRBV28
TGTGCCAGCAGCCTAGGAGGGGCTTCGTCCTACGAGCAGTACTTC
CASSLGGASSYEQYF
>TRBJ2-7|.|TRBD1|TRBV3-1/TRBV3-2
TGTGCCAGCAGCCAAGGGGGACAGGGGGAAGGCGAGCAGTACTTC
CASSQGGQGEGEQYF
>TRBJ1-5|.|.|TRBV28
TGTGCCAGCAGACCTACCAGGGATCAGCCCCAGCATTTT
CASRPTRDQPQHF
>TRBJ1-2|.|TRBD1|TRBV2
TGTGCCAGCAGCGACAGGGGGGGTGGCTACACCTTC
CASSDRGGGYTF
>TRBJ1-6|.|.|TRBV30
TGTGCCTGGAGTGTAATGCGGGAACCCTATAATTCACCCCTCCACTTT
CAWSVMREPYNSPLHF
>TRBJ2-3|.|.|TRBV3-1/TRBV3-2
TGTGCCAGCAGCCAAGAATTAGCGAAATTCACAGATACGCAGTATTTT
CASSQELAKFTDTQYF
>TRBJ1-5|.|.|TRBV12-3/TRBV12-4
TGTGCCAGCAGTACAGTAGATCAGCCCCAGCATTTT
CASSTVDQPQHF
>TRBJ2-4|.|TRBD1|TRBV7-2
TGTGCCAGCAGCTTAGGGGGACAGGGCGCAAACATTCAGTACTTC
CASSLGGQGANIQYF
>TRBJ1-1|.|.|TRBV28
TGTGCCAGCAGTCGCCGGAGGGACACTGAAGCTTTCTTT
CASSRRRDTEAFF
>TRBJ2-3|.|TRBD2|TRBV19
TGTGCCAGTAGTCCGCGGGGGAGTCTCACAGATACGCAGTATTTT
CASSPRGSLTDTQYF
>TRBJ2-7|once|TRBD2|TRBV18
TGTGCCAGCTCAAAAGGACTAGCGGGAGGTTACGAGCAGTACTTC
CASSKGLAGGYEQYF
>TRBJ2-1|.|.|TRBV2
TGTGCCACCACCAAGGGGGTCCTTTACAATGAGCAGTTCTTC
CATTKGVLYNEQFF
>TRBJ1-2|.|.|TRBV6-7
TGTGCCAGCAGTTACGGGGCGAACTATGGCTACACCTTC
CASSYGANYGYTF
>TRBJ2-5|once|TRBD2|TRBV4-1
TGCGCCAGCAGCCACCTGACTAGCGGGGGAGGAGAGACCCAGTACTTC
CASSHLTSGGGETQYF
>TRBJ2-7|.|.|TRBV30
TGTGCCTGGAGCCCGACGGAGAACGAGCAGTACTTC
CAWSPTENEQYF
>TRBJ2-1|.|.|TRBV27
TGTGCCAGCAAAAAGCGAGATAACAATGAGCAGTTCTTC
CASKKRDNNEQFF
>TRBJ2-5|.|.|TRBV3-1/TRBV3-2
TGTGCCAGCAGCCAAGATGGAGGGGACGAGACCCAGTACTTC
CASSQDGGDETQYF
>TRBJ2-7|.|.|TRBV28
TGTGCCAGCAGTTTAAGGGGTCCCTATTACGAGCAGTACTTC
CASSLRGPYYEQYF
>TRBJ2-1|.|TRBD1|TRBV2
TGTGCCAGCAGTGAAGTGGGGACAGGGAGGTCAAATGAGCAGTTCTTC
CASSEVGTGRSNEQFF
>TRBJ2-3|.|.|TRBV14
TGTGCCAGCAGCCAAGGAATGAGGGGGACAGATACGCAGTATTTT
CASSQGMRGTDTQYF
>TRBJ2-1|.|TRBD2|TRBV5-4
TGTGCCAGCAGCTCGGGGACTAAATCTCCCTCCAATGAGCAGTTCTTC
CASSSGTKSPSNEQFF
>TRBJ1-1|.|.|TRBV6-6
TGTGCCAGCAGTTTTTCATCCATGAACACTGAAGCTTTCTTT
CASSFSSMNTEAFF
>TRBJ2-5|.|.|TRBV7-9
TGTGCCAGCAGCTTAGCGGGGGCGGCAGAGACCCAGTACTTC
CASSLAGAAETQYF
>TRBJ1-1|.|.|TRBV7-9
TGTGCCAGCAGCTTTGGAGGGCGCACTGAAGCTTTCTTT
CASSFGGRTEAFF
>TRBJ1-1|once|TRBD1|TRBV7-9
TGTGCCAGCAGCTTAGTGGCAGGGGGCTACACTGAAGCTTTCTTT
CASSLVAGGYTEAFF
>TRBJ2-2|.|TRBD2|TRBV9
TGTGCCAGCAGCGCCGGGACTAGCTCCGGGGAGCTGTTTTTT
CASSAGTSSGELFF
>TRBJ1-3|once|TRBD1|TRBV11-2
TGTGCCAGCAGTATTAGGAAGCTCGGACAGGGCATTGTGGACACCATATATTTT
CASSIRKLGQGIVDTIYF
>TRBJ1-4|.|TRBD1|TRBV10-3
TGTGCCATCAGTGAAGGGGCGAGCAGGGGGTTAAAACTGTTTTTT
CAISEGASRGLKLFF
>TRBJ1-5|.|TRBD1|TRBV6-1
TGTGCCAGCAGTGAAGGGACAGGGCGTCTGCCCCAGCATTTT
CASSEGTGRLPQHF
>TRBJ1-4|.|.|TRBV12-3/TRBV12-4
TGTGCCAGCAGGGTCAGGGATTCTGAAAAACTGTTTTTT
CASRVRDSEKLFF
>TRBJ1-3|.|.|TRBV19
TGTGCCAGTACCAGGAACTCTGGAAACACCATATATTTT
CASTRNSGNTIYF
>TRBJ2-1|.|TRBD2|TRBV7-3
TGTGCCAGCAGCTCAGCCCCGGGCGGGAGGCTCAATGAGCAGTTCTTC
CASSSAPGGRLNEQFF
>TRBJ2-7|few|.|TRBV30
TGTGCCTGGAGTTACCAGGGATACGAGCAGTACTTC
CAWSYQGYEQYF